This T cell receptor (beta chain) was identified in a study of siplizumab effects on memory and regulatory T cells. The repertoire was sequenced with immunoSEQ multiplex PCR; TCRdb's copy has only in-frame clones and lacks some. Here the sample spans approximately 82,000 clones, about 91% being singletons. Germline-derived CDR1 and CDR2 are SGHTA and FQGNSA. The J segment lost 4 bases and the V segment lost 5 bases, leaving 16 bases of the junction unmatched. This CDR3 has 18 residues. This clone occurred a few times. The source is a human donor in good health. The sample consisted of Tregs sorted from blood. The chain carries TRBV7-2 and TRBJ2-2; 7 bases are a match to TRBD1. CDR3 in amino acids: CASSLRAFSGQSTGELFF. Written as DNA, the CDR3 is TGTGCCAGCAGCCTAAGGGCCTTTTCGGGACAGTCCACCGGGGAGCTGTTTTTT. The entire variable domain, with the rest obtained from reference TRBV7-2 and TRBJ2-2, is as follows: GAGVSQSPSNKVTEKGKDVELRCDPISGHTALYWYRQSLGQGLEFLIYFQGNSAPDKSGLPSDRFSAERTGGSVSTLTIQRTQQEDSAVYLCASSLRAFSGQSTGELFFGEGSRLTVL.